These T cell receptor beta chains were read from a single sample in a study of cytomegalovirus exposure and HLA in healthy donors. Assay: immunoSEQ multiplex PCR; the TCRdb copy retains only in-frame clones and omits some. The sample contains about 35,000 clones, approximately 80% of which appear only once. Sequences were obtained from PBMCs. These receptors originate from a woman younger than 30 in good health and CMV-seronegative. Both conserved end residues are part of each CDR3. The D gene is left open where the match is weak. Not every row has a clone size; where given, it reads once, few, many or a size class.

abundance: -
v_gene: TRBV10-3
j_gene: TRBJ1-2
d_gene: -
CDR3nt: TGTGCCACCGCCCCAAGCGGTTTAGCTAACTATGGCTACACCTTC
CDR3aa: CATAPSGLANYGYTF

abundance: few
v_gene: TRBV27
j_gene: TRBJ2-5
d_gene: TRBD2
CDR3nt: TGTGCCAGCAGTTTGGGGGCGGGAGGGGGGCAAGAGACCCAGTACTTC
CDR3aa: CASSLGAGGGQETQYF

abundance: -
v_gene: TRBV7-9
j_gene: TRBJ1-1
d_gene: TRBD1
CDR3nt: TGTGCCAGCAGCTTAAACAGGGGATGGAACCCTGAAGCTTTCTTT
CDR3aa: CASSLNRGWNPEAFF

abundance: -
v_gene: TRBV5-4
j_gene: TRBJ2-5
d_gene: TRBD2
CDR3nt: TGTGCCAGCAGCTTGAGGAGCGGGGGGCCCCAAGAGACCCAGTACTTC
CDR3aa: CASSLRSGGPQETQYF

abundance: -
v_gene: TRBV5-1
j_gene: TRBJ2-7
d_gene: TRBD2
CDR3nt: TGCGCCAGCAGGCCTATCCCCTCTAGCGGTTCCTACGAGCAGTACTTC
CDR3aa: CASRPIPSSGSYEQYF

abundance: -
v_gene: TRBV6-6
j_gene: TRBJ1-2
d_gene: TRBD1
CDR3nt: TGTGCCAGCAGTTTTCAGGGGGACTATGGCTACACCTTC
CDR3aa: CASSFQGDYGYTF

abundance: -
v_gene: TRBV5-4
j_gene: TRBJ2-5
d_gene: TRBD2
CDR3nt: TGTGCCAGCACCCCCATAGGGACTAGCGGGTCGGGGACCCAGTACTTC
CDR3aa: CASTPIGTSGSGTQYF

abundance: few
v_gene: TRBV27
j_gene: TRBJ2-1
d_gene: -
CDR3nt: TGTGCCAGCAGTTTTAAACAGTACAATGAGCAGTTCTTC
CDR3aa: CASSFKQYNEQFF

abundance: few
v_gene: TRBV2
j_gene: TRBJ2-2
d_gene: -
CDR3nt: TGTGCCAGCAGGAGGGGGGGCAGGGACACCGGGGAGCTGTTTTTT
CDR3aa: CASRRGGRDTGELFF

abundance: -
v_gene: TRBV5-1
j_gene: TRBJ2-1
d_gene: TRBD1
CDR3nt: TGCGCCAGCAGCTTTGGGACAGGGGGCGATGAGCAGTTCTTC
CDR3aa: CASSFGTGGDEQFF

abundance: -
v_gene: TRBV5-6
j_gene: TRBJ2-5
d_gene: TRBD2
CDR3nt: TGTGCCAGCAGCCGATTCGGACTAGCGGGGGGGAAAGAGACCCAGTACTTC
CDR3aa: CASSRFGLAGGKETQYF

abundance: once
v_gene: TRBV6-1
j_gene: TRBJ2-2
d_gene: -
CDR3nt: TGTGCCAGCAGTGAAAGTGCGGACACCGGGGAGCTGTTTTTT
CDR3aa: CASSESADTGELFF

abundance: -
v_gene: TRBV4-3
j_gene: TRBJ1-4
d_gene: TRBD1
CDR3nt: TGCGCCAGCAGCCAGGGACAGGGTCAAGGGATTGAAAAACTGTTTTTT
CDR3aa: CASSQGQGQGIEKLFF

abundance: -
v_gene: TRBV7-9
j_gene: TRBJ2-3
d_gene: -
CDR3nt: TGTGCCAGCAGACCGGTTCTCACAGATACGCAGTATTTT
CDR3aa: CASRPVLTDTQYF

abundance: -
v_gene: TRBV10-1
j_gene: TRBJ2-2
d_gene: TRBD1
CDR3nt: TGCGCCAGCATTCCCGGGACAGGGGACTATAATAACACCGGGGAGCTGTTTTTT
CDR3aa: CASIPGTGDYNNTGELFF

abundance: -
v_gene: TRBV9
j_gene: TRBJ1-1
d_gene: TRBD1
CDR3nt: TGTGCCAGCAGCCCTCAGAGGACAGGGACAGAAGCTTTCTTT
CDR3aa: CASSPQRTGTEAFF

abundance: -
v_gene: TRBV10-3
j_gene: TRBJ2-1
d_gene: TRBD2
CDR3nt: TGTGCCATCAGTGAGGGGTTAGCGGGGGCCACTGAGCAGTTCTTC
CDR3aa: CAISEGLAGATEQFF

abundance: few
v_gene: TRBV10-3
j_gene: TRBJ2-1
d_gene: -
CDR3nt: TGTGCCGCGGGCGGTGAGTCCTACAATGAGCAGTTCTTC
CDR3aa: CAAGGESYNEQFF

abundance: -
v_gene: TRBV7-2
j_gene: TRBJ2-2
d_gene: TRBD1
CDR3nt: TGTGCCAGCAGCTCCGGACCGGGACAGGGGGCTATTAGCGGGGAGCTGTTTTTT
CDR3aa: CASSSGPGQGAISGELFF

abundance: -
v_gene: TRBV19
j_gene: TRBJ1-4
d_gene: TRBD1
CDR3nt: TGTGCCAGTAGTTTTGGGACAGAAGGGGTTATTGGTGAAAAACTGTTTTTT
CDR3aa: CASSFGTEGVIGEKLFF

abundance: -
v_gene: TRBV5-1
j_gene: TRBJ1-5
d_gene: -
CDR3nt: TGCGCCAGCAGCTTGATTCCGGGGGGCGGCAATCAGCCCCAGCATTTT
CDR3aa: CASSLIPGGGNQPQHF

abundance: -
v_gene: TRBV5-5
j_gene: TRBJ2-1
d_gene: -
CDR3nt: TGTGCCAGCATCCTTGGTGGGCCCTACAATGAGCAGTTCTTC
CDR3aa: CASILGGPYNEQFF

abundance: -
v_gene: TRBV7-2
j_gene: TRBJ2-1
d_gene: TRBD2
CDR3nt: TGTGCCAGCAGCTCAAGCGGGAGGGATGGTCAGGAGCAGTTCTTC
CDR3aa: CASSSSGRDGQEQFF

abundance: -
v_gene: TRBV7-2
j_gene: TRBJ2-2
d_gene: -
CDR3nt: TGTGCCAGCAGCTTATCCTCCACCGGGGAGCTGTTTTTT
CDR3aa: CASSLSSTGELFF

abundance: -
v_gene: TRBV5-1
j_gene: TRBJ1-1
d_gene: -
CDR3nt: TGCGCCAGCAGCTTGGAGTCGTCTTACAGCTACGCGAACACTGAAGCTTTCTTT
CDR3aa: CASSLESSYSYANTEAFF

abundance: -
v_gene: TRBV5-4
j_gene: TRBJ2-7
d_gene: TRBD1
CDR3nt: TGTGCCAGCAGCTTGGCCTTGGGACAGGGTACCTACGAGCAGTACTTC
CDR3aa: CASSLALGQGTYEQYF

abundance: -
v_gene: TRBV29-1
j_gene: TRBJ2-2
d_gene: -
CDR3nt: TGCAGTACTAGACTTTTCACCGGGGAGCTGTTTTTT
CDR3aa: CSTRLFTGELFF

abundance: few
v_gene: TRBV28
j_gene: TRBJ2-5
d_gene: TRBD1
CDR3nt: TGTGCCAGCAGCCAAGACAGGGAAGAGACCCAGTACTTC
CDR3aa: CASSQDREETQYF

abundance: -
v_gene: TRBV6-1
j_gene: TRBJ2-6
d_gene: -
CDR3nt: TGTGCCAGCAGGGCGGGAAGCTCTGGGGCCAACGTCCTGACTTTC
CDR3aa: CASRAGSSGANVLTF

abundance: once
v_gene: TRBV28
j_gene: TRBJ1-2
d_gene: -
CDR3nt: TGTGCCAGCAGTCGGGGAAAGCACTATGGCTACACCTTC
CDR3aa: CASSRGKHYGYTF

abundance: -
v_gene: TRBV11-2
j_gene: TRBJ2-2
d_gene: TRBD1
CDR3nt: TGTGCCAGCAGCTTATCTTTGGGACAGGGGGCATTTAACACCGGGGAGCTGTTTTTT
CDR3aa: CASSLSLGQGAFNTGELFF